The 13 T cell receptor beta chains below come from one sample, sequenced in a study of cytomegalovirus exposure and HLA in healthy donors. The PCR used 60 Vbeta and 13 Jbeta primers. Sequencing was performed with immunoSEQ multiplex PCR; in TCRdb, only in-frame clones are kept and a portion is missing. Here the sample spans about 170,000 clones, 82% being singletons. Sequences were obtained from PBMCs. Receptors originate from a male donor in good health and CMV-seronegative.

The chain's CDR3 is CASSYLSDRAYEQYF. The DNA for the CDR3 is TGTGCCAGCAGCTACCTCAGCGACAGGGCCTACGAGCAGTACTTC. J is TRBJ2-5 and V is TRBV5-6, with 7 bases fitting TRBD1. The end of the DNA fits TRBJ2-7 better, so the J call may be wrong. CDR1 and CDR2 from the germline V gene are SGHDT and YYEEEE. The CDR3 is made up of 15 amino acids.

This clone was detected once. The V and J genes are TRBV18 and TRBJ1-1; TRBD1 is a possible D gene (5 bases). The CDR3 extends over 13 amino acids. Trimming left V 3 bases short and J 6 bases short, with 11 bases between. The V gene's germline CDR1 is KGHSH and CDR2 LQKENI. The CDR3 spells CASSPGGRAEAFF. The CDR3 bases are TGTGCCAGCTCACCGGGGGGACGGGCTGAAGCTTTCTTT.

The chain has TRBV5-5 and TRBJ2-3; unclear D gene. Germline loops: CDR1 SGHKS, CDR2 YYEKEE (reference sequence). Trimming shortened V by 0 bases and J by 2 bases, and 7 bases separated the two germline ends. The CDR3 has 14 amino acids. The CDR3 loop is CASSLGGSTDTQYF. The CDR3 DNA reads as TGTGCCAGCAGCTTGGGCGGCTCCACAGATACGCAGTATTTT.

This clone has just a few counts. The rearrangement joins TRBV6-4 to TRBJ2-1; possible D gene TRBD1, 5 bases. Germline CDR1 and CDR2: MRHNA and SNTAGT. The CDR3 covers 13 residues. V shed 3 bases and J shed 2 bases, with 5 bases lying between them. CDR3 in DNA: TGTGCCAGCAGTGAGGACACCTACAATGAGCAGTTCTTC. Its translation is CASSEDTYNEQFF.

The chain has TRBV5-6 and TRBJ2-7, with 9 bases identical to TRBD1. Germline CDR1 is SGHDT and CDR2 is YYEEEE. The V gene end was trimmed by 3 bases and the J gene end by 6 bases; junction bases not matched to a gene: 4. The CDR3 is made up of 13 amino acids. The DNA of the CDR3 is TGTGCCAGCAGCTCCGGGACAGGGATCGAGCAGTACTTC. The encoded protein is CASSSGTGIEQYF.

The rearrangement uses TRBV7-9 and TRBJ2-5; 7 bases map to TRBD1. The J call may be faulty, since TRBJ2-7 better matches the DNA end. Per the germline V gene, CDR1 is SEHNR and CDR2 is FQNEAQ (reference sequence). This CDR3 comprises 13 residues. The DNA of the CDR3 is TGTGCCAGCAGCTTGGGACAGAACTACGAGCAGTACTTC. Encoded protein: CASSLGQNYEQYF.

The chain uses TRBV11-3 and TRBJ2-3; 9 nucleotides agree with TRBD2. Germline values: CDR1 SGHNT, CDR2 YENEEA. The CDR3 is 18 amino acids. V lost 1 base to trimming and J lost 6 bases; unmatched junction nucleotides: 14. CDR3 in amino acids: CASSLGFGAGGNSDTQYF. CDR3 in DNA: TGTGCCAGCAGCTTAGGGTTTGGCGCGGGGGGGAACTCGGATACGCAGTATTTT.

The rearrangement uses TRBV15 and TRBJ2-2, with D perhaps TRBD1 (6 bases). CDR1 and CDR2 from the germline V gene are LNHNV and YYDKDF (reference sequence). This CDR3 is 17 amino acids long. The V end was cut by 0 bases, the J end by 1 base, with 12 bases between. DNA for the CDR3: TGTGCCACCAGCAGAGATCGCGGACAGAGGAACACCGGGGAGCTGTTTTTT. Its protein is CATSRDRGQRNTGELFF.

The gene calls are TRBV10-3 and TRBJ2-1, with TRBD1 matching over 8 bases. J lost 5 bases, V lost 3 bases, and 3 bases had no gene match. In germline, CDR1 is ENHRY, CDR2 SYGVKD. The CDR3 extends over 14 amino acids. The CDR3 is CAISEQGVDNEQFF. The CDR3 bases are TGTGCCATCAGTGAACAGGGGGTGGACAATGAGCAGTTCTTC.

The chain has TRBV4-3 and TRBJ1-5; TRBD1 matches 7 bases. J gave up 0 bases and V 2 bases, and 7 bases lay outside the gene matches. CDR3 length: 17 residues. Germline assignment: CDR1 LGHNA and CDR2 YSLEER. In DNA, the CDR3 is TGCGCCAGCAGCCAAACAGCCGGGACAGATAGCAATCAGCCCCAGCATTTT. This gives the protein CASSQTAGTDSNQPQHF.

A few counts support this clone. This chain joins TRBV15 and TRBJ1-2, with D unresolved. This CDR3 has 14 residues. V was cut by 0 bases and J by 6 bases, with 11 bases left in between. The germline CDR1 and CDR2 sequences are LNHNV and YYDKDF (reference sequence). The CDR3 coding sequence is TGTGCCACCAGCAGAGAACCGGGGAGGGATGGCTACACCTTC. It yields the protein CATSREPGRDGYTF.

V is TRBV7-2 and J is TRBJ2-5, with 12 positions matching TRBD1. After removal of 1 base from V and 11 bases from J, the junction contained 8 bases not matched to a gene. The CDR3 spans 15 residues. The germline CDR1 and CDR2 sequences are SGHTA and FQGNSA. The CDR3 is CASSLVGTGGIEQYF. The DNA for the CDR3 is TGTGCCAGCAGCTTAGTGGGGACAGGGGGCATTGAGCAGTACTTC. The full variable domain, in which reference TRBV7-2 and TRBJ2-5 provide the parts outside the CDR3, is GAGVSQSPSNKVTEKGKDVELRCDPISGHTALYWYRQSLGQGLEFLIYFQGNSAPDKSGLPSDRFSAERTGGSVSTLTIQRTQQEDSAVYLCASSLVGTGGIEQYFGPGTRLLVL.

The chain couples TRBV11-2 to TRBJ1-6, with 11 bases matching TRBD1. Germline loops: CDR1 SGHAT, CDR2 FQNNGV. CDR3 length equals 19 residues. Trimming cost V 5 bases and J 1 base; bases outside gene matches: 10. For the CDR3, the DNA is TGTGCCAGCAGCCTCTACCGGGACAGGGGGAGATCCTATAATTCACCCCTCCACTTT. This gives the protein CASSLYRDRGRSYNSPLHF.